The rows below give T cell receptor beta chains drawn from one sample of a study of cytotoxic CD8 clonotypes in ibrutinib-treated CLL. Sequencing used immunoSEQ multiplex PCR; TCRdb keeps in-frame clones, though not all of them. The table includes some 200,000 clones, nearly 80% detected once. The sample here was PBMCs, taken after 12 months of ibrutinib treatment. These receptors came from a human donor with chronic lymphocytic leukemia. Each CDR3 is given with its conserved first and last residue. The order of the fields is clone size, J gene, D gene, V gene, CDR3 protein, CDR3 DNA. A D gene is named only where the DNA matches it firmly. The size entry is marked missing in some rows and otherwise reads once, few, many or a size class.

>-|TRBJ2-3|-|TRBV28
CASSVAGAGADTQYF
TGTGCCAGCAGTGTGGCGGGAGCAGGGGCAGATACGCAGTATTTT
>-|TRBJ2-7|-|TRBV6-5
CASSVSYEQYF
TGTGCCAGCAGCGTTTCCTACGAGCAGTACTTC
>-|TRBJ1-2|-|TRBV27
CASSLTVGHGYTF
TGTGCCAGCAGTCTCACCGTCGGGCATGGCTACACCTTC
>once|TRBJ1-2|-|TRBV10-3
CAISDRTGDLNYGYTF
TGTGCCATCAGTGATCGGACTGGTGACCTTAACTATGGCTACACCTTC
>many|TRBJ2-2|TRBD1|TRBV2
CAGRDRGGTGELFF
TGTGCCGGGAGGGACAGGGGTGGAACCGGGGAGCTGTTTTTT
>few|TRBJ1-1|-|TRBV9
CASSPWRGSTEAFF
TGTGCCAGCAGTCCATGGCGGGGTAGCACTGAAGCTTTCTTT
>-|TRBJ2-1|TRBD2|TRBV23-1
CASSQSKAGVFYNEQFF
TGCGCCAGCAGTCAATCAAAAGCGGGAGTATTCTACAATGAGCAGTTCTTC
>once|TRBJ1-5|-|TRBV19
CASSFKAGFNQPQHF
TGTGCCAGTAGTTTTAAGGCGGGTTTCAATCAGCCCCAGCATTTT
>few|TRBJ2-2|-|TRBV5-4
CASSPGPQNTGELFF
TGTGCCAGCAGCCCGGGACCCCAGAACACCGGGGAGCTGTTTTTT
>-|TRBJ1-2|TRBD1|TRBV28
CASSERQGINYGYTF
TGTGCCAGCAGTGAAAGACAGGGAATTAACTATGGCTACACCTTC
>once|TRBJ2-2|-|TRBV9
CASSVAWGNTGELFF
TGTGCCAGCAGCGTAGCTTGGGGAAACACCGGGGAGCTGTTTTTT
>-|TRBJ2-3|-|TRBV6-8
CASSGGGVRTDTQYF
TGTGCCAGCAGTGGCGGCGGGGTGCGAACAGATACGCAGTATTTT
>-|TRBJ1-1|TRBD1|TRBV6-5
CASGNQPGGYTEAFF
TGTGCCAGCGGAAACCAACCAGGGGGGTACACTGAAGCTTTCTTT
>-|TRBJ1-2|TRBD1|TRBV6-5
CASTTLGTAGGGYTF
TGTGCCAGCACCACCCTCGGGACAGCAGGCGGTGGCTACACCTTC